Shown below are 14 T cell receptor beta chains from a single sample sequenced in a study of blood T cell repertoires in COVID-19. Data came from immunoSEQ multiplex PCR; TCRdb stores just in-frame clones and leaves some out. Altogether about 250,000 clones are present, under 90% being singletons, with the ten largest covering 0.94%. Sequencing was done on a sample of peripheral blood. The receptors come from a woman between 40 and 50 years old who had recovered from COVID-19.

The chain couples TRBV6-5 to TRBJ2-1, with 8 positions matching TRBD1. The V gene's germline CDR1 is MNHEY and CDR2 SVGAGI. CDR3 length: 13 amino acids. V trimming: 9 bases; J trimming: 9 bases; junction bases outside the gene matches: 10. The CDR3 loop is CASNTGGVSEQFF. CDR3 bases: TGTGCCAGTAATACAGGGGGTGTTAGTGAGCAGTTCTTC.

The chain combines TRBV7-2 with TRBJ1-1; no firm D call. The length of the CDR3 is 13 residues. CDR1 and CDR2 from the germline V gene are SGHTA and FQGNSA. The V end was cut by 3 bases, the J end by 0 bases, with 5 bases between. This chain's CDR3 is CASSLAMNTEAFF. In DNA, the CDR3 is TGTGCCAGCAGCTTGGCCATGAACACTGAAGCTTTCTTT. The full variable domain, with the rest looked up from reference TRBV7-2 and TRBJ1-1, is GAGVSQSPSNKVTEKGKDVELRCDPISGHTALYWYRQSLGQGLEFLIYFQGNSAPDKSGLPSDRFSAERTGGSVSTLTIQRTQQEDSAVYLCASSLAMNTEAFFGQGTRLTVV.

This chain uses TRBV11-2 with TRBJ2-5, with 14 bases aligning to TRBD2. This CDR3 is built from 14 residues. Looked up from germline, CDR1 is SGHAT and CDR2 is FQNNGV. With V trimmed by 5 bases and J by 10 bases, 6 bases remained unmatched. The DNA for the CDR3 is TGTGCCAGCAGCCCCGGGACTAGCGGGAGTAGCCAGTACTTC. Amino acids: CASSPGTSGSSQYF.

The rearrangement joins TRBV6-6 to TRBJ2-3; 8 nucleotides match TRBD1. Germline assignment: CDR1 MNHNY and CDR2 SVGAGI (reference sequence). V trimming: 6 bases; J trimming: 5 bases; junction bases outside the gene matches: 7. This CDR3 is 14 amino acids long. CDR3 nucleotides: TGTGCCAGCAGCGTGACAGGGGCGGTAGATACGCAGTATTTT. As protein: CASSVTGAVDTQYF.

The V gene is TRBV10-3, the J gene TRBJ1-5; D unclear. This CDR3 spans 13 amino acids. CDR1 and CDR2 (germline): ENHRY, SYGVKD. With 2 bases removed from V and 6 bases from J, the gap between germline ends came to 8 bases. CDR3 sequence: CAISEDRVQPQHF. In DNA form, the CDR3 reads TGTGCCATCAGTGAGGATCGGGTTCAGCCCCAGCATTTT.

The V call is TRBV20-1, the J call TRBJ2-3; the D gene is possibly TRBD2 (6 bases). The V gene's germline CDR1 is DFQATT and CDR2 SNEGSKA (reference sequence). There are 15 residues in the CDR3. Between the trimmed V and J ends, which lost 3 bases and 0 bases, there was a span of 13 bases. The CDR3 DNA sequence: TGCAGTGCTAGTTCACTCGGGACTAGCACAGATACGCAGTATTTT. Amino acids: CSASSLGTSTDTQYF.

A few counts support this clone. The chain employs TRBV18 and TRBJ2-7; 8 positions agree with TRBD2. The CDR3 sequence is 17 residues long. The V gene's germline CDR1 is KGHSH and CDR2 LQKENI. The junction had 10 bases not matched to a gene; V was cut back by 3 bases and J by 0 bases. The CDR3 reads CASSPPWASGSSYEQYF. The CDR3 DNA follows: TGTGCCAGCTCACCCCCGTGGGCCAGCGGGAGCTCCTACGAGCAGTACTTC.

V gene TRBV28 combines with J gene TRBJ2-1, with 11 bases lining up with TRBD2. The CDR3 has 16 amino acids. With 3 bases clipped from V and 6 bases from J, the junction kept 7 bases outside the gene matches. From germline, CDR1 is MDHEN and CDR2 SYDVKM. In DNA form, the CDR3 reads TGTGCCAGCAGTTTGGGACTAGCGGAATCTAGCAATGAGCAGTTCTTC. It codes for CASSLGLAESSNEQFF.

This clone has only one observation. V and J are TRBV7-2 and TRBJ2-7, with D maybe TRBD2 (7 bases). V was trimmed by 4 bases and J by 5 bases, leaving 18 bases between them. CDR3 length: 15 residues. Germline V gene data show CDR1 as SGHTA and CDR2 as FQGNSA. The CDR3 bases are TGTGCCAGCAGCTCCCTAGGGGGGGCGTATAACGAGCAGTACTTC. It encodes CASSSLGGAYNEQYF.

V gene TRBV2 combines with J gene TRBJ2-2; 9 nucleotides match TRBD2. The CDR3 sequence is 15 residues long. Looked up from germline, CDR1 is SNHLY and CDR2 is FYNNEI. Germline trimming cut 11 bases from V and 7 bases from J; bases unmatched to any gene: 14. The CDR3 DNA reads as TGTGCCGGAAAAAATAGCGGGAGTCGTAACGGGGAGCTGTTTTTT. Its translation is CAGKNSGSRNGELFF. Supplemented by reference TRBV2 and TRBJ2-2, the full variable domain reads EPEVTQTPSHQVTQMGQEVILRCVPISNHLYFYWYRQILGQKVEFLVSFYNNEISEKSEIFDDQFSVERPDGSNFTLKIRSTKLEDSAMYFCAGKNSGSRNGELFFGEGSRLTVL.

The V call is TRBV10-3, the J call TRBJ2-7, with 8 nucleotides matching TRBD1. CDR3 length: 14 residues. Unmatched junction bases numbered 5, after V lost 4 bases and J lost 3 bases. The germline CDR1 and CDR2 sequences are ENHRY and SYGVKD. Here the CDR3 reads CAISATGADYEQYF. In nucleotides, the CDR3 is TGTGCCATCAGTGCGACAGGGGCGGACTACGAGCAGTACTTC.

This rearrangement joins TRBV10-3 to TRBJ2-7, with TRBD2 matching over 9 bases. The junction had 7 bases not matched to a gene; V was cut back by 4 bases and J by 6 bases. Germline values: CDR1 ENHRY, CDR2 SYGVKD. This CDR3 is 14 amino acids long. CDR3 in amino acids: CAISGQGLAREQYF. As DNA, the CDR3 is TGTGCCATCAGTGGACAGGGACTAGCTCGCGAGCAGTACTTC.

This clone has just one count. Here the CDR3 DNA reads TGCGCCAGCAGCCAACGACTAGCGGGAGGGCCGACCGGGGAGCTGTTTTTT. It codes for CASSQRLAGGPTGELFF. J is TRBJ2-2 and V is TRBV4-1; 14 bases map to TRBD2. V gave up 2 bases and J gave up 5 bases; unmatched junction bases: 4. In germline, CDR1 is MGHRA, CDR2 YSYEKL. This CDR3 is built from 17 residues.

V gene TRBV3-1 (or the pseudogene TRBV3-2) combines with J gene TRBJ1-1; maybe TRBD1 (5 bases). The CDR3 length is 15 residues. The V and J ends lost 5 bases and 0 bases respectively, with 13 bases between them. CDR1 is LGHDT and CDR2 is YNNKEL in the germline V gene (reference sequence). The CDR3 nucleotides read TGTGCCAGCAGCTACCGGACACCGTTGAACACTGAAGCTTTCTTT. The encoded protein is CASSYRTPLNTEAFF.